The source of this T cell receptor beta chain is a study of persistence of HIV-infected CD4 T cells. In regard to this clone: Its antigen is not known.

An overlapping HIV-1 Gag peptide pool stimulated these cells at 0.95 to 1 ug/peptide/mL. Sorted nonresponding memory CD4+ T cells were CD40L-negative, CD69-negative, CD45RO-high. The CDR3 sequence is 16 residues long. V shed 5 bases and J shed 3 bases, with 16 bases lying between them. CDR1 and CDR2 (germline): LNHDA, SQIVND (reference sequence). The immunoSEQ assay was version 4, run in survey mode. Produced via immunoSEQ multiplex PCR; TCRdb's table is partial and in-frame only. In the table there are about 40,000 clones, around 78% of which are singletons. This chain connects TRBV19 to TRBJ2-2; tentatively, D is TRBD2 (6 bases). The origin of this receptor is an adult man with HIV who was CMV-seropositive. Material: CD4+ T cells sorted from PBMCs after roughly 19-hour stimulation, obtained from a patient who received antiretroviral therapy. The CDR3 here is CASSVRTGGYTGELFF. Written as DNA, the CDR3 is TGTGCCAGTAGTGTTCGGACCGGAGGGTACACCGGGGAGCTGTTTTTT.